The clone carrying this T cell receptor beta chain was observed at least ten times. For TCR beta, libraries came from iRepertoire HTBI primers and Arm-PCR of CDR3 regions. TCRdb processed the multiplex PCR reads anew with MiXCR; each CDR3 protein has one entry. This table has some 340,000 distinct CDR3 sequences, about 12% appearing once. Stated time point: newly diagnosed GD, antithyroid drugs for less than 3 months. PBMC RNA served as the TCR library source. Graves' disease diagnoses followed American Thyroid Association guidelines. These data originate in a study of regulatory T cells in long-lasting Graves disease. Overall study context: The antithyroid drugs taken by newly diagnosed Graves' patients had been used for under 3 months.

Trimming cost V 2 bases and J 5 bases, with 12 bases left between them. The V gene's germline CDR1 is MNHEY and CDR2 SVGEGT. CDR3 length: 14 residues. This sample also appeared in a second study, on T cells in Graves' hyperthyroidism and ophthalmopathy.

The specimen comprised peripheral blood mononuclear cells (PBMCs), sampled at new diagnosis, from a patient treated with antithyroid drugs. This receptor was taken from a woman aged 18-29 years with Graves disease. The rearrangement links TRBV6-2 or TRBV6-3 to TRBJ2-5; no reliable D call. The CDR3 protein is CASSYDIRKETQYF. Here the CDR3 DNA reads TGTGCCAGCAGTTACGATATTAGAAAGGAGACCCAGTACTTC.